Presented here are 20 T cell receptor beta chains from one specimen sequenced in a study of blood T cell repertoires in COVID-19. This table comes from immunoSEQ multiplex PCR, and its TCRdb copy is limited to in-frame clones, with some not included. The sample lists 80,000 or so clones, less than 85% seen once, with 4% to 6% in the top ten. Sequenced input: peripheral blood. All receptors come from a woman between 65 and 79 years old with acute or convalescent COVID-19.

The gene calls are TRBV7-3 and TRBJ2-1; 10 positions match TRBD2. Looked up from germline, CDR1 is SGHTA and CDR2 is FQGTGA. The CDR3 has 13 residues. The trim removed 4 bases at V and 9 bases at J, leaving 3 bases unmatched. The CDR3 loop reads CASSSSSGGEQFF. As DNA, the CDR3 is TGTGCCAGCAGCTCTTCTAGCGGGGGTGAGCAGTTCTTC.

The chain is built from TRBV9 and TRBJ1-4; 8 nucleotides line up with TRBD1. The germline gives CDR1 SGDLS, CDR2 YYNGEE. CDR3 length: 15 residues. With V trimmed by 4 bases and J by 8 bases, 10 bases remained unmatched. This CDR3 is CASSPSGQGEEKLFF. For the CDR3, the DNA is TGTGCCAGCAGCCCCTCAGGACAGGGTGAAGAAAAACTGTTTTTT. Drawing the rest from reference TRBV9 and TRBJ1-4, the complete variable domain is DSGVTQTPKHLITATGQRVTLRCSPRSGDLSVYWYQQSLDQGLQFLIQYYNGEERAKGNILERFSAQQFPDLHSELNLSSLELGDSALYFCASSPSGQGEEKLFFGSGTQLSVL.

The chain carries TRBV6-2 or TRBV6-3 and TRBJ1-3; perhaps TRBD1 as D (5 bases). This CDR3 has 14 amino acids. CDR1 and CDR2 from the germline V gene are MNHEY and SVGEGT. V lost 6 bases to trimming and J lost 3 bases, with 12 bases between them. CDR3 nucleotides: TGTGCCAGCAGCCGCGACAGCTATGGAAACACCATATATTTT. Residues: CASSRDSYGNTIYF.

The V and J genes are TRBV23-1 and TRBJ1-3; 7 bases agree with TRBD1. TRBV23-1 is known as an ORF, though its function is uncertain. The CDR3 runs 13 residues. The junction had 2 bases not matched to a gene; V was cut back by 6 bases and J by 3 bases. CDR3 coding DNA: TGCGCCAGCAGGGGACAGCGTGGAAACACCATATATTTT. Translated, it gives CASRGQRGNTIYF.

This chain links TRBV9 with TRBJ1-4, with 9 bases matching TRBD1. Germline lookup yields CDR1 SGDLS and CDR2 YYNGEE. The CDR3 contains 17 residues. The J segment lost 3 bases and the V segment lost 4 bases, leaving 10 bases of the junction unmatched. The DNA of the CDR3 is TGTGCCAGCAGCCCATGGACAGGGGAGTCAGCTAATGAAAAACTGTTTTTT. Translated, it gives CASSPWTGESANEKLFF.

In nucleotides, the CDR3 is TGTGCCAGCAGCCAAGATTTCGGCCTCGGAGGTACAGATACGCAGTATTTT. Its protein is CASSQDFGLGGTDTQYF. The rearrangement links TRBV14 to TRBJ2-3; weak D call: TRBD2 (5 bases). This CDR3 is 17 amino acids long. Germline V gene sequence: CDR1 SGHDN, CDR2 FVKESK. Trimming removed 0 bases from V and 3 bases from J, with 16 bases in between.

This rearrangement joins TRBV9 to TRBJ2-2; 8 bases are a match to TRBD1. V shed 0 bases, J shed 0 bases, and the junction held 7 bases outside the gene matches. CDR1 is SGDLS, CDR2 YYNGEE, per germline. CDR3 length: 18 residues. The CDR3 region is CASSVAGTGAPNTGELFF. For the CDR3, the DNA is TGTGCCAGCAGCGTAGCCGGGACAGGAGCCCCGAACACCGGGGAGCTGTTTTTT.

V gene TRBV9 combines with J gene TRBJ2-1; D remains unclear. The CDR3 loop spans 15 amino acids. V was shortened by 2 bases and J by 5 bases, with 14 bases between the two germline ends. The germline CDR1 and CDR2 sequences are SGDLS and YYNGEE. The CDR3 spells CASSVSGTGDNEQFF. The DNA of the CDR3 is TGTGCCAGCAGCGTTAGTGGTACGGGTGACAATGAGCAGTTCTTC.

The genes are TRBV5-1 and TRBJ2-5; D is perhaps TRBD1 (5 bases). The CDR3 is 13 residues long. Germline V gene data show CDR1 as SGHRS and CDR2 as YFSETQ. Trimming cost V 3 bases and J 5 bases, with 11 bases left between them. The CDR3 DNA sequence: TGCGCCAGCAGCTCAGGGTGGGGCGAGACCCAGTACTTC. Protein product: CASSSGWGETQYF.

V usage is TRBV6-2 or TRBV6-3 and J usage is TRBJ1-5, with 7 bases fitting TRBD1. CDR1 is MNHEY and CDR2 is SVGEGT in the germline V gene. The CDR3 totals 14 residues. The ends lost 2 bases at V and 6 bases at J; junction bases unmatched: 4. CDR3 nucleotides: TGTGCCAGCAGTTACACAGGGGAACGTCAGCCCCAGCATTTT. It encodes CASSYTGERQPQHF.

The J gene is TRBJ1-2, the V gene TRBV6-2 or TRBV6-3; 7 bases match TRBD1. The CDR3 is 15 residues long. Germline V lookup: CDR1 MNHEY, CDR2 SVGEGT. Trimming at V came to 2 bases and at J to 0 bases, leaving 3 bases not matched to a gene. The CDR3 loop reads CASSYLGQSNYGYTF. CDR3 bases: TGTGCCAGCAGTTACCTGGGACAGTCTAACTATGGCTACACCTTC.

This chain links TRBV11-2 with TRBJ1-1; 7 bases match TRBD1. V shed 4 bases, J shed 3 bases, and the junction held 8 bases outside the gene matches. The germline gives CDR1 SGHAT, CDR2 FQNNGV. The CDR3 is made up of 15 amino acids. As DNA, the CDR3 is TGTGCCAGCAGCTCATTACAGGGGAAGTACACTGAAGCTTTCTTT. Encoded protein: CASSSLQGKYTEAFF. Drawing the rest from reference TRBV11-2 and TRBJ1-1, the complete variable domain is EAGVAQSPRYKIIEKRQSVAFWCNPISGHATLYWYQQILGQGPKLLIQFQNNGVVDDSQLPKDRFSAERLKGVDSTLKIQPAKLEDSAVYLCASSSLQGKYTEAFFGQGTRLTVV.

The gene calls are TRBV5-6 and TRBJ1-6; D unresolved. The V end lost 1 base, the J end lost 0 bases, and 8 bases lay between the germline ends. Germline CDR1 is SGHDT and CDR2 is YYEEEE. The CDR3 sequence is 16 residues long. This chain's CDR3 is CASSLHGSSYNSPLHF. The CDR3 DNA follows: TGTGCCAGCAGCTTGCACGGGAGCTCCTATAATTCACCCCTCCACTTT.

The CDR3 is CASSLIGGGSAQYF. CDR3 DNA: TGTGCCAGCAGCTTAATAGGTGGGGGGAGTGCGCAGTATTTT. This rearrangement joins TRBV7-3 to TRBJ2-3, with a tentative D call TRBD2 (6 bases). The V and J ends lost 1 base and 10 bases respectively, with 15 bases between them. The V gene's germline CDR1 is SGHTA and CDR2 FQGTGA. The CDR3 length is 14 residues. The whole variable domain, remainder taken from reference TRBV7-3 and TRBJ2-3, is GAGVSQTPSNKVTEKGKYVELRCDPISGHTALYWYRQSLGQGPEFLIYFQGTGAADDSGLPNDRFFAVRPEGSVSTLKIQRTERGDSAVYLCASSLIGGGSAQYFGPGTRLTVL.

The chain couples TRBV24-1 to TRBJ2-7; the match to TRBD2 covers 10 bases. The CDR3 totals 16 residues. Trimming cost V 4 bases and J 2 bases; bases outside gene matches: 7. Germline values: CDR1 KGHDR, CDR2 SFDVKD. The CDR3 protein is CATSDATSGEPYEQYF. Written as DNA, the CDR3 is TGTGCCACCAGTGACGCAACTAGCGGGGAACCCTACGAGCAGTACTTC.

The chain uses TRBV3-1 (or the pseudogene TRBV3-2) and TRBJ1-6; D is undetermined. This CDR3 has 15 residues. Germline values: CDR1 LGHDT, CDR2 YNNKEL (reference sequence). V was cut by 4 bases and J by 7 bases, with 14 bases left in between. CDR3 coding DNA: TGTGCCAGCAGCCTCTTATGGCCGGAGAATTCACCCCTCCACTTT. It encodes CASSLLWPENSPLHF.

The V gene is TRBV11-3, the J gene TRBJ2-6, with D perhaps TRBD2 (5 bases). The CDR3 extends over 16 amino acids. V was clipped by 5 bases and J by 2 bases, with 13 bases between them. Germline CDR1 SGHNT, CDR2 YENEEA. The CDR3 reads CASSPGLRTGANVLTF. CDR3 in DNA: TGTGCCAGCAGCCCGGGGTTGCGGACTGGGGCCAACGTCCTGACTTTC.

This clone was counted only a few times. V gene TRBV4-1 combines with J gene TRBJ2-7; 7 positions match TRBD1. This CDR3 region has 15 residues. Trimming cost V 3 bases and J 5 bases; bases outside gene matches: 10. The germline CDR1 and CDR2 sequences are MGHRA and YSYEKL. The CDR3 DNA follows: TGCGCCAGCAGCCAGGTTAACAGGGGCATCCACGAGCAGTACTTC. As protein: CASSQVNRGIHEQYF.

The CDR3 nucleotides are TGTGCCAGCAGTGTGCAGGGGGCTGGGAGCAATCAGCCCCAGCATTTT. Translation: CASSVQGAGSNQPQHF. The genes are TRBV2 and TRBJ1-5, with 8 nucleotides matching TRBD1. CDR3 size: 16 residues. V trimming: 4 bases; J trimming: 1 base; junction bases outside the gene matches: 6. Per germline, CDR1 SNHLY and CDR2 FYNNEI. Based on the CDR3 plus reference TRBV2 and TRBJ1-5, the full variable domain is EPEVTQTPSHQVTQMGQEVILRCVPISNHLYFYWYRQILGQKVEFLVSFYNNEISEKSEIFDDQFSVERPDGSNFTLKIRSTKLEDSAMYFCASSVQGAGSNQPQHFGDGTRLSIL.

The genes are TRBV9 and TRBJ2-6; 10 nucleotides line up with TRBD1. CDR3 length equals 16 residues. V was clipped by 2 bases and J by 2 bases; unmatched bases: 1. Germline values: CDR1 SGDLS, CDR2 YYNGEE. CDR3 nucleotide sequence: TGTGCCAGCAGCGTGACAGGGGGCGCTGGGGCCAACGTCCTGACTTTC. Protein product: CASSVTGGAGANVLTF.